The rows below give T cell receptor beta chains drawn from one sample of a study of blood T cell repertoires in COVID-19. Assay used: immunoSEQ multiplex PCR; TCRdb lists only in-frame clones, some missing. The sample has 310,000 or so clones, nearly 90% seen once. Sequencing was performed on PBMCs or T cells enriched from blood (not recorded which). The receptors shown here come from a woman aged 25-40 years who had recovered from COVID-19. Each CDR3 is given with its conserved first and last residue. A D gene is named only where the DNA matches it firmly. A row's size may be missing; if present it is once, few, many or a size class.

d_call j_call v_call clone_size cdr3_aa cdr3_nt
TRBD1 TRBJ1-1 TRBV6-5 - CASSRTGQGATEAFF TGTGCCAGCTCTCGAACCGGACAGGGGGCCACTGAAGCTTTCTTT
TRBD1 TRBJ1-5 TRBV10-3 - CAIRRDRNSNQPQHF TGTGCCATCCGCCGGGACAGAAATAGCAATCAGCCCCAGCATTTT
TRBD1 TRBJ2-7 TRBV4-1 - CASSQLDRGEQYF TGCGCCAGCAGCCAACTCGACAGGGGTGAGCAGTACTTC
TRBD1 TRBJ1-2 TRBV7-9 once CASSHLDRGEYRGYTF TGTGCCAGCAGCCATTTGGACAGGGGAGAGTATCGGGGCTACACCTTC
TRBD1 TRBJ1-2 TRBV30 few CAWSKPGQGSGYTF TGTGCCTGGAGCAAACCGGGACAGGGTTCCGGCTACACCTTC
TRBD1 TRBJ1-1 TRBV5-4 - CASTMGQGRTEAFF TGTGCCAGCACCATGGGACAGGGGCGTACTGAAGCTTTCTTT
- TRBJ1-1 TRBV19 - CASSIIWAENTEAFF TGTGCCAGTAGTATTATCTGGGCAGAGAACACTGAAGCTTTCTTT
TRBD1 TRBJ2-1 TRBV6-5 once CASSGTGVREQFF TGTGCCAGCAGCGGGACAGGGGTTAGGGAGCAGTTCTTC
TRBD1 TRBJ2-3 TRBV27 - CASSGRPGQGRYSQYF TGTGCCAGCAGTGGTCGACCGGGACAGGGAAGGTACTCGCAGTATTTT
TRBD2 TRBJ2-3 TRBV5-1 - CASSLERGADTQYF TGCGCCAGCAGCCTGGAGCGGGGAGCAGATACGCAGTATTTT
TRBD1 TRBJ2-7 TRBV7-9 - CASSLGGTGGAAHEQYF TGTGCCAGCAGCTTAGGCGGGACAGGGGGCGCGGCCCACGAGCAGTACTTC
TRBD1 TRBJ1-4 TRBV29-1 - CSAFSGTVEKLFF TGCAGCGCCTTTAGCGGGACAGTTGAAAAACTGTTTTTT
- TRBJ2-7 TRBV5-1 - CASSSDRVNYEQYF TGCGCCAGCAGCTCAGACCGGGTCAACTACGAGCAGTACTTC
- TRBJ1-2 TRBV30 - CAWSVGTSYGYTF TGTGCCTGGAGTGTGGGGACTTCCTATGGCTACACCTTC
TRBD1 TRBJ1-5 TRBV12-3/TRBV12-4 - CATGTGGGPQHF TGTGCCACGGGGACAGGGGGCGGGCCCCAGCATTTT
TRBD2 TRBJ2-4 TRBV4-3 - CASSQVAGGKKNIQYF TGCGCCAGCAGCCAAGTAGCGGGGGGTAAAAAAAACATTCAGTACTTC
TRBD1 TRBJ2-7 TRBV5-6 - CASRGTVTASYEQYF TGTGCCAGCAGGGGGACAGTGACTGCATCCTACGAGCAGTACTTC
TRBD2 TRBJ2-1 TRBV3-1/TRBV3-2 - CASSQGTSGGNEQFF TGTGCCAGCAGCCAAGGGACTAGCGGGGGAAATGAGCAGTTCTTC
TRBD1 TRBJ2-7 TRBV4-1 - CASSQDRLATGLEQYF TGCGCCAGCAGCCAAGATCGGTTGGCGACAGGGCTCGAGCAGTACTTC
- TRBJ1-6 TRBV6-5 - CASTIQGSHSPLHF TGTGCCAGCACCATACAGGGTTCGCATTCACCCCTCCACTTT
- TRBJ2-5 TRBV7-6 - CASSLRVREETQYF TGTGCCAGCAGCTTGAGGGTGCGGGAAGAGACCCAGTACTTC
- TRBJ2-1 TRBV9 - CASSVATAAGEQFF TGTGCCAGCAGCGTAGCTACGGCCGCGGGGGAGCAGTTCTTC
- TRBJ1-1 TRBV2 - CASIVGTEAFF TGTGCCAGCATCGTCGGCACTGAAGCTTTCTTT
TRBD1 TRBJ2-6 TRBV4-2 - CASSQKISGTGVSGANVLTF TGTGCCAGCAGCCAGAAGATATCCGGGACAGGGGTATCTGGGGCCAACGTCCTGACTTTC
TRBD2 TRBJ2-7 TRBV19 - CASSTPGLAGPYEQYF TGTGCCAGTAGTACTCCCGGACTAGCGGGCCCCTACGAGCAGTACTTC
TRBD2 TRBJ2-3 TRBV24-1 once CATSGLAGSDTQYF TGTGCCACCAGTGGACTAGCGGGGTCAGATACGCAGTATTTT
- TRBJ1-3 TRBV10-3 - CAIRSELTGNTIYF TGTGCCATCAGATCCGAACTGACTGGAAACACCATATATTTT
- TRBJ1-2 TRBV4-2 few CASSQDAGEDYGYTF TGTGCCAGCAGCCAAGATGCGGGGGAGGACTATGGCTACACCTTC
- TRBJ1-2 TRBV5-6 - CASSLAIDSFYGYTF TGTGCCAGCAGCTTGGCCATCGACAGTTTCTATGGCTACACCTTC
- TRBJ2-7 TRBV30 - CAWSAGQISQQYF TGTGCCTGGAGCGCAGGACAGATCTCCCAGCAGTACTTC
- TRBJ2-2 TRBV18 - CASSPTQGKGELFF TGTGCCAGCTCACCGACGCAGGGCAAAGGGGAGCTGTTTTTT
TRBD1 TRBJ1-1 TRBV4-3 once CASSRDRANTEAFF TGCGCCAGCAGCCGAGACAGGGCGAACACTGAAGCTTTCTTT
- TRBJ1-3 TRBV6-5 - CASSLIVESGNTIYF TGTGCCAGCAGCCTAATAGTAGAATCTGGAAACACCATATATTTT
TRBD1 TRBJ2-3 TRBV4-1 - CASSQEKETGVTDTQYF TGCGCCAGCAGCCAAGAGAAGGAGACAGGGGTGACAGATACGCAGTATTTT
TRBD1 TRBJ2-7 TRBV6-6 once CASSYLRQGANYEQYF TGTGCCAGCAGTTACCTTCGACAGGGGGCAAACTACGAGCAGTACTTC
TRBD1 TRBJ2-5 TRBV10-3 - CAIRGTAQETQYF TGTGCCATCAGGGGGACAGCCCAAGAGACCCAGTACTTC
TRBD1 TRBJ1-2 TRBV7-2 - CASSPPGGAYGYTF TGTGCCAGCAGCCCCCCAGGGGGAGCCTATGGCTACACCTTC
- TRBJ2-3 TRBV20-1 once CSASKTNTDTQYF TGCAGTGCTAGTAAGACTAACACAGATACGCAGTATTTT
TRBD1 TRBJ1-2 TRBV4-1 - CASSQEVPGQYNYGYTF TGCGCCAGCAGCCAAGAGGTACCGGGACAGTATAACTATGGCTACACCTTC
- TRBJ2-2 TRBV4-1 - CASSQDWAGGRFANTGELFF TGCGCCAGCAGCCAAGATTGGGCCGGGGGGCGATTCGCGAACACCGGGGAGCTGTTTTTT
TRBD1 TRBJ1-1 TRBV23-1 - CASSQSAWDRGPFEAFF TGCGCCAGCAGTCAATCGGCATGGGACAGGGGACCATTCGAAGCTTTCTTT
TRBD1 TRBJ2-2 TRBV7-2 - CASSSQGARTGELFF TGTGCCAGCAGCTCACAGGGGGCTCGCACCGGGGAGCTGTTTTTT
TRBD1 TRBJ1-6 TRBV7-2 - CASSLTGTENSPLHF TGTGCCAGCAGCTTAACGGGGACAGAAAATTCACCCCTCCACTTT
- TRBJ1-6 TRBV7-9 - CASSSLSRGYNSPLHF TGTGCCAGCAGCTCCCTGAGCCGAGGGTACAATTCACCCCTCCACTTT
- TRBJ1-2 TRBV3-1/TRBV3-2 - CASSQARGAYGYTF TGTGCCAGCAGCCAAGCCCGAGGTGCCTATGGCTACACCTTC
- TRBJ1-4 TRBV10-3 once CAIRSARDEKLFF TGTGCCATCAGATCGGCCAGGGATGAAAAACTGTTTTTT
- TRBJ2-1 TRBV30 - CAWIKPGQGISGQFF TGTGCCTGGATCAAGCCCGGGCAGGGGATTTCCGGGCAGTTCTTC
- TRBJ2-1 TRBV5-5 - CASSLRVGQGNNEQFF TGTGCCAGCAGCTTGCGAGTCGGGCAGGGAAACAATGAGCAGTTCTTC
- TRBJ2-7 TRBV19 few CASSLAGGYEQYF TGTGCCAGTAGTCTGGCAGGAGGCTACGAGCAGTACTTC
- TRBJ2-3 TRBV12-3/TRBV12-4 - CASSPHQDTQYF TGTGCCAGCAGTCCCCACCAGGATACGCAGTATTTT
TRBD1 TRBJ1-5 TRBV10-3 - CAISERDRANQPQHF TGTGCCATCAGTGAGCGGGACAGGGCCAATCAGCCCCAGCATTTT
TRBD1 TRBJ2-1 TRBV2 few CASSLGQGAGNEQFF TGTGCCAGCAGTCTCGGACAGGGGGCGGGCAATGAGCAGTTCTTC
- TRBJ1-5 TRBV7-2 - CASSSGANSNQPQHF TGTGCCAGCAGCTCGGGAGCAAATAGCAATCAGCCCCAGCATTTT
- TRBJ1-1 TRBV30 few CAWRRGYTEAFF TGTGCCTGGAGAAGGGGCTACACTGAAGCTTTCTTT
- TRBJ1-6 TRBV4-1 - CASSQTPSSYNSPLHF TGCGCCAGCAGCCAAACCCCGAGCTCCTATAATTCACCCCTCCACTTT